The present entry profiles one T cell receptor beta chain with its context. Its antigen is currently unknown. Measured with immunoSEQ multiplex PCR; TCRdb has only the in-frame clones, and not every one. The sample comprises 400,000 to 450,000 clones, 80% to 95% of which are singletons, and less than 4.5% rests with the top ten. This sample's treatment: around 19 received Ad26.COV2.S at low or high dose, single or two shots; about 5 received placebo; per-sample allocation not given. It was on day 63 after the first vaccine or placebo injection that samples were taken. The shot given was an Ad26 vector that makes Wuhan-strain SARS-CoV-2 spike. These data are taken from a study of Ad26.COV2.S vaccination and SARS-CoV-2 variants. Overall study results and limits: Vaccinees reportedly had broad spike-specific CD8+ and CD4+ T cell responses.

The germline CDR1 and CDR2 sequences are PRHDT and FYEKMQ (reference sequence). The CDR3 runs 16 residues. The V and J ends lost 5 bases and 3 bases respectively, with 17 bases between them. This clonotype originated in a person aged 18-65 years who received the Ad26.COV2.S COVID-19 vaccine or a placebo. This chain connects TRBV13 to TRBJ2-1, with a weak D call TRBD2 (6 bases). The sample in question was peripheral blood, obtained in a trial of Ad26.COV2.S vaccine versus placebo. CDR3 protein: CASSTRMSGLYNEQFF. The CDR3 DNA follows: TGTGCCAGCAGCACTCGGATGAGCGGGCTCTACAATGAGCAGTTCTTC.